These T cell receptor beta chains were read from a single sample in a study of T cells in Graves' hyperthyroidism and ophthalmopathy. TCRdb recomputed calls from the multiplex PCR reads with MiXCR, one row per CDR3 protein. The top ten clones hold approximately 11% of a sample with about 380,000 distinct CDR3 sequences, 11% to 15% of them seen once. Sequencing used blood. All receptors derive from a woman aged 55-70 years with Graves' hyperthyroidism. Each CDR3 is given with its conserved first and last residue. D genes are given only for firm matches. Where a row states a size, it is once, few, many or the class of an expanded clone; other rows omit it.

d_call	v_call	j_call	clone_size	cdr3_nt	cdr3_aa
TRBD2	TRBV11-3	TRBJ2-3	many	TGTGCCAGCAGCTTCCAGGGACTAGCGACAGATACGCAGTATTTT	CASSFQGLATDTQYF
NA	TRBV5-1	TRBJ1-1	NA	TGCGCCAGCAGCTTGGGACAGTCCCCGCACACTGAAGCTTTCTTT	CASSLGQSPHTEAFF
TRBD2	TRBV3-1	TRBJ2-7	many	TGTGCCAGCAGCCCCCCCGGGACTAGTGCGATCAAGCAGTACTTC	CASSPPGTSAIKQYF
NA	TRBV5-1	TRBJ2-1	NA	TGCGCCAGCAGCTTGGCAACAGGGCTTAGCAATGAGCAGTTCTTC	CASSLATGLSNEQFF
NA	TRBV7-9	TRBJ1-2	many	TGTGCCAGCAGAGGGGACCTGCTCGGGGGGAATGGCTACACCTTC	CASRGDLLGGNGYTF
TRBD1	TRBV7-9	TRBJ2-3	NA	TGTGCCAGCAGCTCTACGGACAGGGGCTACACAGATACGCAGTATTTT	CASSSTDRGYTDTQYF
TRBD2	TRBV5-4	TRBJ2-3	many	TGTGCCAGCAGCCCAAATAGCGGGAGTGGCACAGATACGCAGTATTTT	CASSPNSGSGTDTQYF
NA	TRBV18	TRBJ2-3	many	TGTGCCAGCTCCCAGAGCCAAGGAGGGGGCACAGATACGCAGTATTTT	CASSQSQGGGTDTQYF
NA	TRBV18	TRBJ1-5	many	TGTGCCAGCTCACGGGGTCGGGATCAGCCCCAGCATTTT	CASSRGRDQPQHF
NA	TRBV28	TRBJ2-7	many	TGTGCCAGCAGACACAACTACGAGCAGTACTTC	CASRHNYEQYF
NA	TRBV28	TRBJ2-1	many	TGTGCCAGCAGCCCGAGGACAGGGGGTTGGGCTAGCGGGAGTGCCAATGAGCAGTTCTTC	CASSPRTGGWASGSANEQFF
NA	TRBV3-1	TRBJ1-6	few	TGTGCCAGCAGCCATGCAGTTGGAGAATCACCCCTCCACTTT	CASSHAVGESPLHF
NA	TRBV20-1	TRBJ1-6	few	TGCAGTGCTAGAGATAGCTCGAAGGGTAGCTCCTATAATTCACCCCTCCACTTT	CSARDSSKGSSYNSPLHF
NA	TRBV7-2	TRBJ2-1	NA	TGTGCCAGCAAACCGGGCCAGCGAAACTACAATGAGCAGTTCTTC	CASKPGQRNYNEQFF
TRBD2	TRBV9	TRBJ2-1	NA	TGTGCCAGCAGCGCTAGCGGGAGGGCCTTCGATGAGCAGTTCTTC	CASSASGRAFDEQFF
NA	TRBV2	TRBJ2-4	NA	TGTGCCAGCCGGACTATAGCCAAAAACATTCAGTACTTC	CASRTIAKNIQYF
NA	TRBV12-3/TRBV12-4	TRBJ1-5	many	TGTGCCAGCAGTCCTGTGAATAGCAATCAGCCCCAGCATTTT	CASSPVNSNQPQHF
NA	TRBV3-1	TRBJ2-2	NA	TGTGCCAGCAGGCCCCGGACAGTCACCGGGGAGCTGTTTTTT	CASRPRTVTGELFF
NA	TRBV19	TRBJ2-2	few	TGTGCCAGTAGTATGTACGGGGGAAACACCGGGGAGCTGTTTTTT	CASSMYGGNTGELFF
NA	TRBV12-3/TRBV12-4	TRBJ2-2	many	TGTGCCAGCAGTTTACTTCGGGGGAGTAAAGCCGGGGAGCTGTTTTTT	CASSLLRGSKAGELFF
NA	TRBV5-1	TRBJ1-1	many	TGCGCCAGCAGCCTCGGCGACGAAGCTTTCTTT	CASSLGDEAFF
NA	TRBV5-1	TRBJ2-1	NA	TGCGCCAGCAGCTTGATGACAGGCAACTCCTACAATGAGCAGTTCTTC	CASSLMTGNSYNEQFF
NA	TRBV4-1	TRBJ2-7	NA	TGCGCCAGCAGCCAGGCCGACGGGGTCCCGTACGAGCAGTACTTC	CASSQADGVPYEQYF
TRBD1	TRBV29-1	TRBJ2-7	NA	TGCAGCGTTGAACCTACGACAGGGGCGCTCGGGGAGCAGTACTTC	CSVEPTTGALGEQYF
NA	TRBV19	TRBJ1-1	many	TGTGCCAGTAGTTATGGGGCAGGGAATGAAGCTTTCTTT	CASSYGAGNEAFF
NA	TRBV12-3/TRBV12-4	TRBJ1-1	many	TGTGCCAGCAGTTTGGACAGCGGGGACACTGAAGCTTTCTTT	CASSLDSGDTEAFF
TRBD1	TRBV11-2	TRBJ1-2	NA	TGTGCCAGCAGCCCGAGACAGGGAGATGGTGGCTACACCTTC	CASSPRQGDGGYTF
NA	TRBV5-1	TRBJ2-7	many	TGCGCCAGCACCATTCAGGGGACATACGAGCAGTACTTC	CASTIQGTYEQYF
NA	TRBV12-5	TRBJ2-1	many	TGTGCTAGTGGTTTGGCCTGGGGGGGCCGCATGCCCTTCCATGAGCAGTTCTTC	CASGLAWGGRMPFHEQFF
NA	TRBV19	TRBJ1-6	NA	TGTGCCAGTAGTATACAAGGGTTTAATTCACCCCTCCACTTT	CASSIQGFNSPLHF
TRBD2	TRBV28	TRBJ2-5	NA	TGTGCCAGCAGTTTCTTAGCGGGAGATTTTAGAGAGACCCAGTACTTC	CASSFLAGDFRETQYF
NA	TRBV20-1	TRBJ2-1	many	TGCAGTGCTCCCGGCCAGACCTACAATGAGCAGTTCTTC	CSAPGQTYNEQFF
TRBD2	TRBV2	TRBJ2-7	many	TGTGCCACCAGCAGGGCTAGCGGGAGTCCCAACGAGCAGTACTTC	CATSRASGSPNEQYF
TRBD1	TRBV5-1	TRBJ2-7	many	TGCGCCAGCAGCCCGGGGGACAGGGCCTACGAGCAGTACTTC	CASSPGDRAYEQYF
TRBD2	TRBV5-1	TRBJ2-1	few	TGCGCCAGCAGCATCCCGTCGGGAGGCAGCTCCTACAATGAGCAGTTCTTC	CASSIPSGGSSYNEQFF
NA	TRBV5-1	TRBJ2-1	many	TGCGCCAGCAGCCAGGGACCTAACTCCTACAATGAGCAGTTCTTC	CASSQGPNSYNEQFF
NA	TRBV5-1	TRBJ2-3	many	TGCGCCAGCAGCTTGAACTCCCCTGGGATGGATACGCAGTATTTT	CASSLNSPGMDTQYF
TRBD2	TRBV6-1	TRBJ2-7	many	TGTGCCAGCAGTCGTAAGCGGGAGCTTGTCGAGCAGTACTTC	CASSRKRELVEQYF
NA	TRBV12-3/TRBV12-4	TRBJ2-5	many	TGTGCCAGCAGTCCGGTGGGGGCATGGGGCGAGACCCAGTACTTC	CASSPVGAWGETQYF
NA	TRBV19	TRBJ1-5	NA	TGTGCCAGTAGTATCGTTGGGTCAGAATATAGCAATCAGCCCCAGCATTTT	CASSIVGSEYSNQPQHF
TRBD1	TRBV29-1	TRBJ2-7	many	TGCAGCGTTGGGGGACAGGGAATGACGGGGCAGTACTTC	CSVGGQGMTGQYF
TRBD2	TRBV20-1	TRBJ2-1	many	TGCAGTGCTAGAGTCCCTAGCGGCAGCAATGAGCAGTTCTTC	CSARVPSGSNEQFF
NA	TRBV5-1	TRBJ2-7	many	TGCGCCAGCAGCTTGGTTGCGAGGAAGGGCTCCTACGAGCAGTACTTC	CASSLVARKGSYEQYF
TRBD2	TRBV11-2	TRBJ2-5	many	TGTGCCAGCAGCTTGACCGGGAGGTTAGAGACCCAGTACTTC	CASSLTGRLETQYF
TRBD1	TRBV4-1	TRBJ2-2	NA	TGCGCCAGCAGCCCGTCCCGGGACAGGGCTGGGAACACCGGGGAGCTGTTTTTT	CASSPSRDRAGNTGELFF